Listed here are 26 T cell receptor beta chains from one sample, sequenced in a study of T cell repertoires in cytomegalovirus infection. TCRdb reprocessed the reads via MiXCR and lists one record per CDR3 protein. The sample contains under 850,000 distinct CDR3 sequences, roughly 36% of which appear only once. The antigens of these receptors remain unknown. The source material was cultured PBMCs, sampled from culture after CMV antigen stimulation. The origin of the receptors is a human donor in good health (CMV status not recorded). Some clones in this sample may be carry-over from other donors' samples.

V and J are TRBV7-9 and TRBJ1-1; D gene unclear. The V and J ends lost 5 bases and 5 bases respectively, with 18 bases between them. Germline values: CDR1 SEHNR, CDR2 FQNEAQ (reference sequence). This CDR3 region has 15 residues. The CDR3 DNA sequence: TGTGCCAGCAGCCCACCGGGCGGTTTAAGGACTGAAGCTTTCTTT. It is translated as CASSPPGGLRTEAFF.

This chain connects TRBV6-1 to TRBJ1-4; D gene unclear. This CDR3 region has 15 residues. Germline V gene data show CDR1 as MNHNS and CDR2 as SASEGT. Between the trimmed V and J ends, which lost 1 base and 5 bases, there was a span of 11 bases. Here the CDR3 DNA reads TGTGCCAGCAGTGAAGGCGGGCAGGCGAATGAAAAACTGTTTTTT. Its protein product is CASSEGGQANEKLFF.

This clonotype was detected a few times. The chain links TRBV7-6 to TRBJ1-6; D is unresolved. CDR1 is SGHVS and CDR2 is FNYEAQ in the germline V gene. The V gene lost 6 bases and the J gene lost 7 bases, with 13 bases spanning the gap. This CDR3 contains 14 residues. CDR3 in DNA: TGTGCCAGCAGGGGAGGCAGGATAAATTCACCCCTCCACTTT. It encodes CASRGGRINSPLHF.

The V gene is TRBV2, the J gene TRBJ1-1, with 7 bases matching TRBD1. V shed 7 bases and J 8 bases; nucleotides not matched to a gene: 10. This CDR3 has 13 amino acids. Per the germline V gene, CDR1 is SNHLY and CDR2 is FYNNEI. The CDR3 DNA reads TGTGCCAGCACCAGGGGGGGGGTGAGCGAAGCTTTCTTT. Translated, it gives CASTRGGVSEAFF.

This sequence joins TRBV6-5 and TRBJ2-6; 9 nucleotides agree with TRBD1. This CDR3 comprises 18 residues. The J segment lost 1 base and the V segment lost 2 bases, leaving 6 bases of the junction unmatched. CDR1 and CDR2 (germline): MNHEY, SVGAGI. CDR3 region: CASSYRLGQGSGANVLTF. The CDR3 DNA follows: TGTGCCAGCAGTTACCGGTTGGGACAGGGTTCTGGGGCCAACGTCCTGACTTTC.

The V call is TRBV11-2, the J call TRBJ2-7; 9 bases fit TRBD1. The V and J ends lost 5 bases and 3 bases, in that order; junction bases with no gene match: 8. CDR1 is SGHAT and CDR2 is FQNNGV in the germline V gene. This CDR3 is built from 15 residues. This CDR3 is CASSAPPGQGYEQYF. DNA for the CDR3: TGTGCCAGCAGCGCCCCCCCGGGACAGGGCTACGAGCAGTACTTC.

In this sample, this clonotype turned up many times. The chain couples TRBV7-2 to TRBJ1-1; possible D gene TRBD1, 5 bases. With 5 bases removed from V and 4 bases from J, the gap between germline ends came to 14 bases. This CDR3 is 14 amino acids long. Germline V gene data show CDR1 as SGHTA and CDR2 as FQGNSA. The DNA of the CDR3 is TGTGCCAGCAGCCGCACCTGGGGGGGCACTGAAGCTTTCTTT. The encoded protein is CASSRTWGGTEAFF.

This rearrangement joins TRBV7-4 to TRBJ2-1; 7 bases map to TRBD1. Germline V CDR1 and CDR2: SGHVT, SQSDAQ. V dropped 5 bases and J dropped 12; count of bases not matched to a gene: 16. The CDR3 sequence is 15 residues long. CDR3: CASSLNPDRVKRQFF. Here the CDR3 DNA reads TGTGCCAGCAGCCTCAACCCCGACAGGGTAAAGCGGCAGTTCTTC.

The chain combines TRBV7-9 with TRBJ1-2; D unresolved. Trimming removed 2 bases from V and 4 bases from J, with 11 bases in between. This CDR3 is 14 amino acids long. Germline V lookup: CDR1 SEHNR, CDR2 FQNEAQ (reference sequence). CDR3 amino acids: CASSLFDLSYGYTF. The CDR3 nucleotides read TGTGCCAGCAGCTTATTCGACCTTTCCTATGGCTACACCTTC.

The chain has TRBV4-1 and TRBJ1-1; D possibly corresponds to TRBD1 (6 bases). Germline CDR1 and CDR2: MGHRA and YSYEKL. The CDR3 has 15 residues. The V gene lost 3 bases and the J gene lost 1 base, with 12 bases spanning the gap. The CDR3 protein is CASSQEQGPNTEAFF. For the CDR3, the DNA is TGCGCCAGCAGCCAGGAGCAGGGGCCGAACACTGAAGCTTTCTTT.

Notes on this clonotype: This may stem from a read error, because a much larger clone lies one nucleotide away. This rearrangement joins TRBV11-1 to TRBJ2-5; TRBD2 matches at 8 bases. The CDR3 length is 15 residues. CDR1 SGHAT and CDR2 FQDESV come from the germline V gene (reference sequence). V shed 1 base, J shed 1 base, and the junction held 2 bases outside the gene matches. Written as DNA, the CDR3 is TGTGCCAGCAGCTTAGGGGGACTAGTCCAAGAGACCCAGTACTTC. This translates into CASSLGGLVQETQYF.

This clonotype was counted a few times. For the CDR3, the DNA is TGTGCCAGCAGCTTGTATGAGACCTTAAACACTGAAGCTTTCTTT. Translation gives CASSLYETLNTEAFF. V is TRBV5-6 and J is TRBJ1-1; no clear D gene. The CDR3 totals 15 residues. V was shortened by 1 base and J by 2 bases, with 12 bases between the two germline ends. Germline loops: CDR1 SGHDT, CDR2 YYEEEE.

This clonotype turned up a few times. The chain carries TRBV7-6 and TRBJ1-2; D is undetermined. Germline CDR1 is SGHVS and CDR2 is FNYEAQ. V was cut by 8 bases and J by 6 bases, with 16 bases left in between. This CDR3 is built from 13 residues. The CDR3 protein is CASARTPGNGYTF. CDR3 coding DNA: TGTGCCAGCGCGCGGACCCCTGGGAATGGCTACACCTTC.

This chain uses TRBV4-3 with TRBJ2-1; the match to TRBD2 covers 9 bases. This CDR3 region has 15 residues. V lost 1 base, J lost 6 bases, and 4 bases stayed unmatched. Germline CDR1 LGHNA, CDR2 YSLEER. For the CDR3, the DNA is TGCGCCAGCAGCCAAGTACTAGCGGGTCTCAATGAGCAGTTCTTC. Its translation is CASSQVLAGLNEQFF.

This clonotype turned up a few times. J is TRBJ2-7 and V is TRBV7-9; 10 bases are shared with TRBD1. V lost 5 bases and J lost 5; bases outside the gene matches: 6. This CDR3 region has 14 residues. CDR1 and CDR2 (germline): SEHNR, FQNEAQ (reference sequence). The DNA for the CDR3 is TGTGCCAGCAGCAAAGGGACAGGGGATGACGAGCAGTACTTC. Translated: CASSKGTGDDEQYF. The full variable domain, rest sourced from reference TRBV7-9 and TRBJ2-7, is DTGVSQNPRHKITKRGQNVTFRCDPISEHNRLYWYRQTLGQGPEFLTYFQNEAQLEKSRLLSDRFSAERPKGSFSTLEIQRTEQGDSAMYLCASSKGTGDDEQYFGPGTRLTVT.

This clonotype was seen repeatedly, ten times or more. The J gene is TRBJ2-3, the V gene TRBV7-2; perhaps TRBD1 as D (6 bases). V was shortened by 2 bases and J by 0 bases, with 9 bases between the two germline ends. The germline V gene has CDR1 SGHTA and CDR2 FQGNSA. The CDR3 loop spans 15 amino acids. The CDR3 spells CASSLTGISTDTQYF. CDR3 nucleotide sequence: TGTGCCAGCAGCTTAACAGGGATAAGCACAGATACGCAGTATTTT.

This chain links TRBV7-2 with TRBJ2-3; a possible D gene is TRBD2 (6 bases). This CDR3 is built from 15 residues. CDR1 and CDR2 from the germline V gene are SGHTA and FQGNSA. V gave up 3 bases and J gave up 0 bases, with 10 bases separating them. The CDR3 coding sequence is TGTGCCAGCAGCTTTACAGCGGGTAGCACAGATACGCAGTATTTT. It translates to CASSFTAGSTDTQYF.

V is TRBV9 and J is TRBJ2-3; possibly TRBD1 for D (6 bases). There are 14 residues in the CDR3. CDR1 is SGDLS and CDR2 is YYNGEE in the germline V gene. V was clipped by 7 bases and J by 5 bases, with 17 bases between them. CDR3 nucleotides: TGTGCCAGCTCCCGTGGGGGCCAGGGAGATACGCAGTATTTT. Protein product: CASSRGGQGDTQYF.

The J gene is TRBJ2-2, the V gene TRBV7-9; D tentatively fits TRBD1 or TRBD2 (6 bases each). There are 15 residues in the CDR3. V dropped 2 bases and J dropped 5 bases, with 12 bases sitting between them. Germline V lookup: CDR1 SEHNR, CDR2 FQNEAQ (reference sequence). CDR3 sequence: CASSLPGARTGELFF. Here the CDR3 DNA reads TGTGCCAGCAGCTTACCGGGGGCGCGGACCGGGGAGCTGTTTTTT.

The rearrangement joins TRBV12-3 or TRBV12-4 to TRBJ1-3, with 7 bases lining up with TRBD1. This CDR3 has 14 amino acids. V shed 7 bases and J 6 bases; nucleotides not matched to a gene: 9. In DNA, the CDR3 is TGTGCCAGCAACCTAGACAGGGCGGAAAACACCATATATTTT. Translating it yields CASNLDRAENTIYF.

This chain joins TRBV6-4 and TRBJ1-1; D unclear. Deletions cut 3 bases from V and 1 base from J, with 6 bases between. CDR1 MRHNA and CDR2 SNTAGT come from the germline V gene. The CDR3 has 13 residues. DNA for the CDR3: TGTGCCAGCAGTGAAAGTTGGAACACTGAAGCTTTCTTT. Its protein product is CASSESWNTEAFF.

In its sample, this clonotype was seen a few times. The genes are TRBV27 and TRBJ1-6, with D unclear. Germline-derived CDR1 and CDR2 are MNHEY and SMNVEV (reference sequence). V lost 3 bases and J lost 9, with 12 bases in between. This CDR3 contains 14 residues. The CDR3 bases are TGTGCCAGCAGTTTCAAGGCAGTGGGTTCACCCCTCCACTTT. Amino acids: CASSFKAVGSPLHF.

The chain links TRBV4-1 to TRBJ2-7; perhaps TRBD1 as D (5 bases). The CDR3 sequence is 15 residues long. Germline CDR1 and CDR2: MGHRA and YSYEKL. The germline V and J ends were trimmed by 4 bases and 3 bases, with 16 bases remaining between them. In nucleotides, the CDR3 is TGCGCCAGCAGCCCTATCGCAGGGATTTTCTACGAGCAGTACTTC. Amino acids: CASSPIAGIFYEQYF.

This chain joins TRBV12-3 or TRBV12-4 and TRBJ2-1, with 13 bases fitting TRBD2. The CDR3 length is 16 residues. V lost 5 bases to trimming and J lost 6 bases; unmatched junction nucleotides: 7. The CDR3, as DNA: TGTGCCAGCAGTCCGCGGACTAGCGGGAGATTCAATGAGCAGTTCTTC. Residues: CASSPRTSGRFNEQFF.

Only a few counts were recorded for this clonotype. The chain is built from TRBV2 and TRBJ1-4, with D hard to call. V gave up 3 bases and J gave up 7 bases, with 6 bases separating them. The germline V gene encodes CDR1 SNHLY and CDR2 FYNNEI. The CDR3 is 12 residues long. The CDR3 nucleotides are TGTGCCAGCAGTGATTCAGCTGAAAAACTGTTTTTT. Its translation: CASSDSAEKLFF.

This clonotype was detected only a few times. CDR3 nucleotides: TGTGCCAGCAGCCCGCGGACTCCACAAGAGACCCAGTACTTC. Its protein is CASSPRTPQETQYF. The J gene is TRBJ2-5, the V gene TRBV11-2; tentatively, D is TRBD2 (5 bases). The germline V gene encodes CDR1 SGHAT and CDR2 FQNNGV. The CDR3 totals 14 residues. V lost 5 bases, J lost 2 bases, and 12 bases lay in between.